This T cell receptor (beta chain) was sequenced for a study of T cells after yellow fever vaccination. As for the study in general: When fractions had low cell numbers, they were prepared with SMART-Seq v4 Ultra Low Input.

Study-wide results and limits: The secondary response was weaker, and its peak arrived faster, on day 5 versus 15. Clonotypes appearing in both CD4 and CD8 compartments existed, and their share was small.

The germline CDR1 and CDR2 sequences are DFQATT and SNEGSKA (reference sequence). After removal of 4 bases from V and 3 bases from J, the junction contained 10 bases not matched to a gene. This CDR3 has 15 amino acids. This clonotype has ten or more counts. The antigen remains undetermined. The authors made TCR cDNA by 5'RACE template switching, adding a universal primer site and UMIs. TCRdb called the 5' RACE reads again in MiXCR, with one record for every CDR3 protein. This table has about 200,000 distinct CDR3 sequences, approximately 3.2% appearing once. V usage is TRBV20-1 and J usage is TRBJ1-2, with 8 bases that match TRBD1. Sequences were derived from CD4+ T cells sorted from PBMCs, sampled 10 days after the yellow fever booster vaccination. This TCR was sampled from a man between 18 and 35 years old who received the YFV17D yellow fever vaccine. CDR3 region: CSATPGQGGDYGYTF. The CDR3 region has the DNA TGCAGTGCTACTCCCGGACAGGGAGGGGACTATGGCTACACCTTC.